This T cell receptor (beta chain) is drawn from a study of Ad26.COV2.S vaccination and SARS-CoV-2 variants. Study at large: Enrollment placed the donor in the COV1001 Ad26.COV2.S trial arm. The vaccine Ad26.COV2.S was put into the muscle once, or twice with 56 days between. Overall study results and limits: Quantification of TCR breadth and depth may have yielded underestimates of total T cell responses.

Germline values: CDR1 KGHSH, CDR2 LQKENI. CDR3 length: 14 residues. Trimming cost V 4 bases and J 7 bases; bases outside gene matches: 4. The treatment was: around 19 received Ad26.COV2.S at low or high dose, single or two shots; roughly five received placebo; per-sample allocation not given. Sample collection was performed on day 63 after the first vaccine or placebo injection. Wuhan-strain SARS-CoV-2 spike was expressed by the Ad26 vector that made up the vaccine. With regard to this clone: Its antigen is currently unknown.

TCRdb's copy holds only in-frame clones and misses some; the assay was immunoSEQ multiplex PCR. Of 380,000 or so clones listed, 80% to 90% are singletons. This receptor was obtained from a person aged 18-60 years who received the Ad26.COV2.S COVID-19 vaccine or a placebo. The chain joins TRBV18 to TRBJ1-6, with TRBD1 matching over 7 bases. The sample in question was peripheral blood, obtained in a trial of Ad26.COV2.S vaccine versus placebo. CDR3 region: CASSHRDSNSPLHF. The CDR3 DNA follows: TGTGCCAGCTCACATAGGGACAGCAATTCACCCCTCCACTTT.